This T cell receptor beta chain appears in the sequencing data of a study of cytotoxic CD8 clonotypes in ibrutinib-treated CLL (dated by TCRdb to 2020 to 2022). For the wider study: In this cohort, about 16 patients were treatment-naive and fewer than 13 were relapsed/refractory, while around 18 had unmutated IGHV. Partial responses were observed in some 24 patients and complete responses in 2; after a median follow-up of 68 months, remission was maintained in approximately 14 patients and progression was observed in approximately twelve. Response samples were obtained after a median of approximately twelve months of treatment, with a range of roughly 6 to 36 months. An average of 255,043 productive templates and 94,082 productive rearrangements was obtained per sample. Longitudinal samples were available for about 30% of the roughly 90 trial participants. Cryopreserved peripheral blood mononuclear cells were collected at three points: before therapy, at response, and at either sustained remission or disease progression. Patients were still on ibrutinib when every remission and progressive disease sample was collected. General study outcomes and caveats: Clonality increased at ibrutinib response, stayed stable in sustained remission, and fell back toward baseline at progression. Lymph node repertoires were not examined, and the timing of sampling was not matched between patients in sustained remission and those whose disease progressed. Public clonotypes were rare and either shrank or stayed stable during treatment, and the rise in clonality at ibrutinib response reflected expansion of private clonotypes. Baseline clonality exceeded that of age-matched healthy donors and correlated strongly with circulating CD8+ T-cell counts.

The meaning of the sample's time point label: roughly 25 months on ibrutinib. For TCR beta library preparation, roughly 2 micrograms of genomic DNA was extracted from cryopreserved PBMCs. Longitudinal blood samples from CLL patients on ibrutinib monotherapy were analyzed using high-throughput TCR beta sequencing. The patients were enrolled in a single-center, open-label phase 2 trial of ibrutinib monotherapy. A few counts support this clone. What antigen it recognizes has not been identified. Nothing much larger sits one base from this clone, and base qualities are not available. The CDR3 spans 14 residues, from the cysteine through the phenylalanine. Kept here is only the CDR3 DNA, which spans 42 bases and is read in frame from base 1. V is clipped by 4 bases and J by 0 bases, and the sequence between their germline boundaries is 7 bases long. According to the germline V gene, CDR1 reads SGHDN and CDR2 reads FVKESK.

On a MiSeq, deep resolution sequencing aimed for a depth between 1 in 1 million and 1 in 200,000 T cells, with each clonotype covered around 10x on average. The immunoSEQ hsTCRB Kit was used to generate TCR beta libraries. In the source study's methods: ImmunoSEQ Data Assistant and ImmunoSEQ Analyzer were used for data analysis, and V, D and J genes were assigned according to IMGT definitions. Clonality, with values ranging from 0 to 1, was calculated as one minus the normalized Shannon entropy of productive rearrangement frequencies. Public clonotype analysis was restricted to overrepresented clonotypes comprising at least 0.05% of each patient's repertoire. More than ten age-matched healthy donor repertoires from immuneACCESS were used as controls for clonality. TCRdb carries this immuneACCESS record with in-frame sequences only. Its versions omit some clonotypes, under half of them owing to an unresolved V gene in the studies checked, with the rest unexplained. V, J and clone size reflect that table, while D and trimming were determined from the DNA. This sample gives about 92,000 clones in total; about 74% of them show up just once. Under 30% of the sample lies in the top ten.

The TCR originated in a human donor with chronic lymphocytic leukemia. The rearrangement combines TRBV14 with TRBJ1-5; the D gene identity is not certain. The source was PBMCs, collected after 24 months of ibrutinib treatment. The bases are TGTGCCAGCAGCCCGGCTCATAGCAATCAGCCCCAGCATTTT. It translates as CASSPAHSNQPQHF.